These 10 T cell receptor beta chains were all obtained from the same sample, sequenced in a study of T cells in localized non-small cell lung cancer (dated by TCRdb to 2020 to 2022). Library generation was performed with the immunoSEQ multiplex PCR assay. The source is immuneACCESS, and TCRdb retained only in-frame sequences with V and J called. Part of the clones is not carried over; for the studies checked, unresolved V genes explain less than half of this, and the remainder is unexplained. This sample holds about 20,000 clones; about 87% were observed only once. Together, the top ten hold 9% to 15% of the sample. The sample was PBMCs, taken before any cancer treatment. The receptor source for this set is a man between 40 and 70 years old with stage II squamous cell lung carcinoma.

On this clone: One junction end disagrees with the germline gene, perhaps due to a read error. V is TRBV7-7 and J is TRBJ2-5; tentatively, D is TRBD1 or TRBD2 (5 bases each). Germline CDR1 reads SSHAT; CDR2 reads FNYEAQ (reference sequence). This CDR3 spans 19 amino acids. CDR3 sequence reads: CASSNLENRYGAQAETQYF. The CDR3 nucleotides are TGTGCTAGCAGCAATTTAGAGAACCGGTACGGGGCCCAAGCAGAGACCCAGTACTTC.

The V gene is TRBV5-1, the J gene TRBJ1-3; D not resolved. The length of the CDR3 is 13 residues. Germline V gives CDR1 SGHRS, CDR2 YFSETQ. Between the trimmed V and J ends, which lost 0 bases and 2 bases, there was a span of 3 bases. The CDR3: CASSLETGNTIYF. CDR3 coding DNA: TGCGCCAGCAGCTTGGAGACTGGAAACACCATATATTTT.

This clone was seen only once. The CDR3, as DNA: TGCGCCAGCAGCTTGGAGGGAGGGGATTCGAATACGCAGTATTTT. Its protein is CASSLEGGDSNTQYF. This chain uses TRBV5-1 with TRBJ2-3, with 7 bases identical to TRBD2. CDR1 and CDR2 from the germline V gene are SGHRS and YFSETQ. V was clipped by 0 bases and J by 7 bases; unmatched bases: 8. The CDR3 runs 15 residues.

This chain links TRBV7-2 with TRBJ2-7, with D hard to call. V was trimmed by 5 bases and J by 4 bases, leaving 12 bases between them. The CDR3 spans 13 residues. CDR1 SGHTA and CDR2 FQGNSA come from the germline V gene. CDR3 loop: CASSRHGVYEQYF. The CDR3 bases are TGTGCCAGCAGCCGCCACGGAGTTTACGAGCAGTACTTC. The variable domain in full, completed from reference TRBV7-2 and TRBJ2-7, reads GAGVSQSPSNKVTEKGKDVELRCDPISGHTALYWYRQSLGQGLEFLIYFQGNSAPDKSGLPSDRFSAERTGGSVSTLTIQRTQQEDSAVYLCASSRHGVYEQYFGPGTRLTVT.

The sample holds one count of this clone. J is TRBJ1-3 and V is TRBV5-6, with D unresolved. The germline V gene encodes CDR1 SGHDT and CDR2 YYEEEE. The CDR3 sequence is 15 residues long. Trimming took 0 bases from V and 0 from J, leaving 7 bases between them. CDR3 in amino acids: CASSLVRVSGNTIYF. The DNA of the CDR3 is TGTGCCAGCAGCTTGGTTCGGGTCTCTGGAAACACCATATATTTT.

The chain has TRBV6-5 and TRBJ2-1, with D possibly TRBD2 on 5 matching bases. Germline loops: CDR1 MNHEY, CDR2 SVGAGI. V lost 0 bases and J lost 9, with 9 bases in between. This CDR3 has 13 amino acids. This CDR3 is CASSYSRGSEQFF. CDR3 nucleotides: TGTGCCAGCAGTTACTCGAGAGGGAGTGAGCAGTTCTTC.

The rearrangement joins TRBV5-6 to TRBJ1-1; perhaps TRBD1 as D (5 bases). The CDR3 runs 16 residues. Per germline, CDR1 SGHDT and CDR2 YYEEEE. The V and J ends lost 1 base and 0 bases respectively, with 13 bases between them. The CDR3 DNA reads as TGTGCCAGCAGCTTGATGGGGGGGACTATGAACACTGAAGCTTTCTTT. Translated: CASSLMGGTMNTEAFF.

The V and J genes are TRBV11-2 and TRBJ1-2; D call uncertain. The CDR3 runs 11 residues. Trimming left V 5 bases short and J 8 bases short, with 9 bases between. CDR1 is SGHAT and CDR2 is FQNNGV in the germline V gene. The CDR3 nucleotides are TGTGCCAGCAGCCAGGACTCAGGCTACACCTTC. It codes for CASSQDSGYTF.

The chain uses TRBV6-5 and TRBJ1-1; D unresolved. CDR1 is MNHEY and CDR2 is SVGAGI in the germline V gene. The CDR3 totals 15 residues. Trimming took off 5 bases at V and 0 bases at J, with 13 bases between the two ends. The CDR3: CASSTRGGMNTEAFF. The CDR3 nucleotides are TGTGCCAGCAGTACTCGGGGAGGGATGAACACTGAAGCTTTCTTT.

The rearrangement joins TRBV18 to TRBJ1-1, with 10 bases fitting TRBD1. The CDR3 consists of 18 residues. The germline V gene has CDR1 KGHSH and CDR2 LQKENI. Germline trimming cut 3 bases from V and 0 bases from J; bases unmatched to any gene: 10. The chain's CDR3 is CASSPSTGGAGVNTEAFF. The CDR3 region has the DNA TGTGCCAGCTCACCCTCGACAGGGGGCGCGGGAGTGAACACTGAAGCTTTCTTT.